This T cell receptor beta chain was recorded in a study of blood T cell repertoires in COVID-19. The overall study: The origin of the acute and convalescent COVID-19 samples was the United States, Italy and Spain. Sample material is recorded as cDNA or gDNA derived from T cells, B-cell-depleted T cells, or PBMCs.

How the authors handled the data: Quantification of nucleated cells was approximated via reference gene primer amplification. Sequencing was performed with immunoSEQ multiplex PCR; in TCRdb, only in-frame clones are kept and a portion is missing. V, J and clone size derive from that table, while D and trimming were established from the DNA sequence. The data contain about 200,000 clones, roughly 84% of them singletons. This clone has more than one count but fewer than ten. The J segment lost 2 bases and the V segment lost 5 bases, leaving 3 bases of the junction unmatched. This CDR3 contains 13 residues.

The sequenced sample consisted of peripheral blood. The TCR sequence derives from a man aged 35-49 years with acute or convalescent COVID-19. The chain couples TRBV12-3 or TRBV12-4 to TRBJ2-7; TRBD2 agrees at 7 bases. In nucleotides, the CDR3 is TGTGCCAGCAGTGATGGGACTACCTACGAGCAGTACTTC. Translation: CASSDGTTYEQYF.